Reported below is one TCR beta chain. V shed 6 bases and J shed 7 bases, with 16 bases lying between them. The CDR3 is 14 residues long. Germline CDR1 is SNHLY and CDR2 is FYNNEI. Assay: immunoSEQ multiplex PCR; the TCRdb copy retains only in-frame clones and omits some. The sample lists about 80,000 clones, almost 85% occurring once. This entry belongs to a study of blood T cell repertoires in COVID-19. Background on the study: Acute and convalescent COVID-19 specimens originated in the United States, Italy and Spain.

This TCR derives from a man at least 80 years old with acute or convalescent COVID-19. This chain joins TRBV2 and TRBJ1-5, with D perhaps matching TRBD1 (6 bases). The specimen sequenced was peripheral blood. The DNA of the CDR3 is TGTGCCAGCAGGGATACAGGGAGGGGACAGCCCCAGCATTTT. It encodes CASRDTGRGQPQHF.